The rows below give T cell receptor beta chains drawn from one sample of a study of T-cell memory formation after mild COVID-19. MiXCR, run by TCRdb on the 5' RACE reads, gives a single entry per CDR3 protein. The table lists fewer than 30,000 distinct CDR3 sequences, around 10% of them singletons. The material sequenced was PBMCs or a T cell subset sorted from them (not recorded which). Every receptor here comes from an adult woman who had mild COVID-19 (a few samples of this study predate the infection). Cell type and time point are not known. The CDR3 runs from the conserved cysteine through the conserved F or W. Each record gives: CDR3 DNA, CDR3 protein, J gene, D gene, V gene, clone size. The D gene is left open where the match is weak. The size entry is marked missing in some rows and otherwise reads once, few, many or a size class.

TGTGCCAGCAGTACTACCCACAGGGGAGCTGGAAACACCATATATTTT | CASSTTHRGAGNTIYF | TRBJ1-3 | TRBD1 | TRBV3-1 | many
TGCAGTGCTAGAGATCAGGACAGAAGCTCCTATAATTCACCCCTCCACTTT | CSARDQDRSSYNSPLHF | TRBJ1-6 | NA | TRBV20-1 | many
TGTGCCACCCGACAGTCAGGAGATACGCAGTATTTT | CATRQSGDTQYF | TRBJ2-3 | NA | TRBV19 | many
TGTGCCAGCTCACCAGGGAGGAAGAACACTGAAGCTTTCTTT | CASSPGRKNTEAFF | TRBJ1-1 | NA | TRBV18 | many
TGTGCCAGCAGTGTTAGCGGGGACGGGACAGATACGCAGTATTTT | CASSVSGDGTDTQYF | TRBJ2-3 | TRBD2 | TRBV6-4 | many
TGTGCCAGTAGTCAACTAGCGGGAGTCTTCAATGAGCAGTTCTTC | CASSQLAGVFNEQFF | TRBJ2-1 | TRBD2 | TRBV19 | many
TGTGCCAGCAGCTTGTTTGGGTACTCCTACGAGCAGTACTTC | CASSLFGYSYEQYF | TRBJ2-7 | NA | TRBV7-8 | many
TGTGCCAGCAGCTTAGAATGGGCAGGGGTGGGGGAGACCCAGTACTTC | CASSLEWAGVGETQYF | TRBJ2-5 | NA | TRBV5-5 | many
TGTGCCAGCAGCTTAATGGGGTCGTGGGCAGGACTTAACTATGGCTACACCTTC | CASSLMGSWAGLNYGYTF | TRBJ1-2 | NA | TRBV7-2 | many
TGTGCCAGCAGCTCGTATGGGGAGCAGTACTTC | CASSSYGEQYF | TRBJ2-7 | NA | TRBV5-4 | NA
TGTGCCAGCTCACCACCTAAGACGACAGTCCGGACAGGGAGTCAGGCGGACAATGAGCAGTTCTTC | CASSPPKTTVRTGSQADNEQFF | TRBJ2-1 | TRBD1 | TRBV18 | many
TGCGCCAGCAGCCCGACAGGGGAGAAGGACATTCAGTACTTC | CASSPTGEKDIQYF | TRBJ2-4 | TRBD1 | TRBV5-1 | many
TGTGCCACCAGCAGCCGGAGCAATCAGCCCCAGCATTTT | CATSSRSNQPQHF | TRBJ1-5 | NA | TRBV15 | many
TGTGCCAGCAGCGCCACAGGAGAGACCCAGTACTTC | CASSATGETQYF | TRBJ2-5 | NA | TRBV9 | many
TGTGCCAGCACCTTAAATTGGGTCAGGGGGCGAGAGACCCAGTACTTC | CASTLNWVRGRETQYF | TRBJ2-5 | TRBD1 | TRBV6-1 | many
TGCGCCAGCAGCCCACAGCCACTATTAAACAATGAGCAGTTCTTC | CASSPQPLLNNEQFF | TRBJ2-1 | NA | TRBV4-1 | many
TGCGCCAGCAGCTTCTACCCGGGCAGGTCTAACCAAGAGACCCAGTACTTC | CASSFYPGRSNQETQYF | TRBJ2-5 | NA | TRBV5-1 | NA
TGTGCCAGCAGCTTAGCGTCCGGGCTGAACACCGGGGAGCTGTTTTTT | CASSLASGLNTGELFF | TRBJ2-2 | NA | TRBV7-2 | many
TGTGCCAGCAGTGAAGAAGGGGCGTACAAAAACATTCAGTACTTC | CASSEEGAYKNIQYF | TRBJ2-4 | NA | TRBV2 | few
TGTGCCAGCAGCCCGGGGGATGTACACAATAGCAATCAGCCCCAGCATTTT | CASSPGDVHNSNQPQHF | TRBJ1-5 | NA | TRBV25-1 | many
TGTGCCAGCCGATATAGTTCTAATTCACCCCTCCACTTT | CASRYSSNSPLHF | TRBJ1-6 | NA | TRBV3-1 | many
TGCAGTGCTACAACCGGGACGTCGAACTACGAGCAGTACTTC | CSATTGTSNYEQYF | TRBJ2-7 | NA | TRBV20-1 | many
TGTGCCAGCAGTAAAGGACAGCTCAACGAAGCTTTCTTT | CASSKGQLNEAFF | TRBJ1-1 | NA | TRBV6-6 | once
TGCAGCGTTGGAGGGCGGGGGCTTACAGATACGCAGTATTTT | CSVGGRGLTDTQYF | TRBJ2-3 | NA | TRBV29-1 | few
TGTGCCAGCAGTGGGACAGGGGGCTCTTTAATACCCCAAGAGACCCAGTACTTC | CASSGTGGSLIPQETQYF | TRBJ2-5 | TRBD1 | TRBV27 | NA
TGTGCCAGCGGACTACTTCCCGGGACAGGGTCGAGTAATGAAAAACTGTTTTTT | CASGLLPGTGSSNEKLFF | TRBJ1-4 | TRBD1 | TRBV4-2 | many
TGTGCCAGCAGTACCGAGGGGGCAGGGTACAATGAGCAGTTCTTC | CASSTEGAGYNEQFF | TRBJ2-1 | TRBD1 | TRBV6-4 | many
TGCAGTGCTATACGTTACCCCATGAACACTGAAGCTTTCTTT | CSAIRYPMNTEAFF | TRBJ1-1 | NA | TRBV20-1 | many
TGCGCCAGCAGCTTTGAACTCCCCACCGGGGAGCTGTTTTTT | CASSFELPTGELFF | TRBJ2-2 | NA | TRBV5-1 | many
TGCGCCAGCAGTCAGCCGAACCGCGGGGTCGGGTCACCCCTCCACTTT | CASSQPNRGVGSPLHF | TRBJ1-6 | NA | TRBV23-1 | many
TGTGCCAGCAGTAACCCACCCGCACCCCTCCACTTT | CASSNPPAPLHF | TRBJ1-6 | NA | TRBV12-3/TRBV12-4 | once
TGTGCCAGCAGCCCGGGACAGGGGACAACTAATGAAAAACTGTTTTTT | CASSPGQGTTNEKLFF | TRBJ1-4 | TRBD1 | TRBV4-2 | many